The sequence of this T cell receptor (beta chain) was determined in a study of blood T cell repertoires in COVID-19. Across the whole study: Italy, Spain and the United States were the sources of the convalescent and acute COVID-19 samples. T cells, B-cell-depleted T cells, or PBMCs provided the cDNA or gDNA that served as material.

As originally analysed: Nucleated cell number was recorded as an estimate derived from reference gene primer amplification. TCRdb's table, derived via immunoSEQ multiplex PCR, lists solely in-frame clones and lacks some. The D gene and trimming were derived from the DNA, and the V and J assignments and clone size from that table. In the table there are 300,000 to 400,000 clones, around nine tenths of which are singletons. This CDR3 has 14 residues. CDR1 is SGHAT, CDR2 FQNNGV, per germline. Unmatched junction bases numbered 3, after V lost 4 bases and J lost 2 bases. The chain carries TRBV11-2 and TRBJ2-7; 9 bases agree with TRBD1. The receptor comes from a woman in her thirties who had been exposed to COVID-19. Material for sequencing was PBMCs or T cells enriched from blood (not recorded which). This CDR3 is CASSYGTGTYEQYF. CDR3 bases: TGTGCCAGCAGCTATGGGACAGGGACCTACGAGCAGTACTTC.